What follows is one T cell receptor beta chain and its context. Its antigen is unknown. This record belongs to a study of T cells in Graves' hyperthyroidism and ophthalmopathy. Across the study: Upon initial diagnosis and before any treatment, peripheral blood was collected.

General observations from the study: Within blood appeared most thyroid clonotypes that had expanded above 0.001. With a median lead of approximately six months before onset, the model predicted ophthalmopathy.

RNA transcripts were the template for amplifying TCR beta CDR3 regions. The HTBI set primed first-round TCR CDR3 RT-PCR. TCRdb redid the calling of the multiplex PCR reads with MiXCR, one entry per CDR3 protein. The sample holds under 550,000 distinct CDR3 sequences, about 20% seen once. Germline trimming cut 3 bases from V and 8 bases from J; bases unmatched to any gene: 2. CDR3 length: 13 amino acids. Germline V gene lookup returns CDR1 LNHDA and CDR2 SQIVND (reference sequence). V gene TRBV19 combines with J gene TRBJ2-1; 9 bases are a match to TRBD1. The sequencing input was blood. This receptor was obtained from a man aged 40-55 years with Graves' ophthalmopathy. The CDR3 loop is CASSIRTGDEQFF. The CDR3 DNA sequence: TGTGCCAGTAGTATCCGGACAGGGGATGAGCAGTTCTTC.